This T cell receptor (beta chain) originates from a study of blood T cell repertoires in COVID-19. Background on the study: In Cohort 3, a recovered donor had either two negative PCRs, clearance, or symptom resolution.

The V end lost 6 bases, the J end lost 8 bases, and 14 bases lay between the germline ends. The germline gives CDR1 MNHNY, CDR2 SVGAGI (reference sequence). The CDR3 consists of 14 residues. TCRdb keeps only in-frame clones here, not all; method: immunoSEQ multiplex PCR. This table holds under 200,000 clones, 79% found once. The study drew participants aged about 18 to 89 years from around 24 US areas. This receptor was obtained from a woman aged 70-85 years in a cohort exposed to, infected with or recovered from COVID-19 (not recorded which). The chain has TRBV6-6 and TRBJ1-6, with no clear D. Sample: PBMCs or T cells enriched from blood (not recorded which). The CDR3 sequence: CASRPNNLDSPLHF. As DNA, the CDR3 is TGTGCCAGCAGGCCCAATAACTTGGATTCACCCCTCCACTTT.